A selection of T cell receptor beta chains follows, all from one sample in a study of blood T cell repertoires in COVID-19. Measured with immunoSEQ multiplex PCR; TCRdb has only the in-frame clones, and not every one. The sample holds about 77,000 clones; about 87% are singletons and the top ten take around 7.2%. The sequencing input was peripheral blood. These receptors were collected from a woman of 80 years or more with acute or convalescent COVID-19. Each CDR3 is given with its conserved first and last residue. The order of the fields is V gene, CDR3 length, D gene, clone size, J gene, CDR3 protein, CDR3 DNA. A D gene is named only where the DNA matches it firmly. Not every row has a clone size; where given, it reads once, few, many or a size class.

>TRBV11-2|14|TRBD2|-|TRBJ2-7
CASSLLAELHEQYF
TGTGCCAGCAGCTTGCTAGCGGAACTCCACGAGCAGTACTTC
>TRBV5-1|14|TRBD1|-|TRBJ1-1
CASSLGTGGTEAFF
TGCGCCAGCAGCTTGGGGACAGGGGGCACTGAAGCTTTCTTT
>TRBV12-5|12|-|-|TRBJ2-7
CASGQSPYEQYF
TGTGCTAGTGGCCAGTCCCCCTACGAGCAGTACTTC
>TRBV6-2/TRBV6-3|17|TRBD2|-|TRBJ2-2
CASSGGLGRTNTGELFF
TGTGCCAGCAGTGGAGGACTAGGACGGACGAACACCGGGGAGCTGTTTTTT
>TRBV10-3|11|-|-|TRBJ2-5
CAISTQETQYF
TGTGCCATCAGCACACAAGAGACCCAGTACTTC
>TRBV7-9|13|-|-|TRBJ1-2
CASSQRAGHGYTF
TGTGCCAGCAGCCAACGGGCAGGGCATGGCTACACCTTC
>TRBV7-6|16|TRBD2|few|TRBJ2-3
CASSLGTSGTADTQYF
TGTGCCAGCAGCTTAGGAACTAGCGGGACCGCAGATACGCAGTATTTT
>TRBV5-1|16|-|-|TRBJ2-6
CASRRDTMGGANVLTF
TGCGCCAGCAGACGGGACACCATGGGAGGGGCCAACGTCCTGACTTTC
>TRBV10-3|14|TRBD2|few|TRBJ2-1
CAIRGTSGRNEQFF
TGTGCCATCAGAGGGACTAGCGGGAGGAATGAGCAGTTCTTC
>TRBV18|18|TRBD2|-|TRBJ2-3
CASLGPSGGPVFTDTQYF
TGTGCCAGCTTAGGCCCTAGCGGGGGTCCCGTCTTCACAGATACGCAGTATTTT
>TRBV11-1|15|TRBD1|once|TRBJ2-3
CASSPDRVGTDTQYF
TGTGCCAGCAGCCCGGACAGGGTTGGCACAGATACGCAGTATTTT
>TRBV19|17|TRBD2|-|TRBJ2-1
CASSIVGASGAYNEQFF
TGTGCCAGTAGTATAGTTGGGGCTAGCGGGGCCTACAATGAGCAGTTCTTC
>TRBV27|13|-|-|TRBJ1-5
CASSPREVHKWHF
TGTGCCAGCAGTCCCCGGGAAGTGCATAAGTGGCATTTT
>TRBV27|15|-|once|TRBJ2-3
CASSSQISVGNTQYF
TGTGCCAGCAGTTCTCAGATCTCAGTTGGCAATACGCAGTATTTT
>TRBV13|13|-|-|TRBJ2-4
CASSLQGRDIQYF
TGTGCCAGCAGCTTACAGGGTAGGGACATTCAGTACTTC
>TRBV19|16|-|-|TRBJ1-1
CASSNRPPTGGTEAFF
TGTGCCAGTTCCAACCGACCACCGACAGGTGGGACTGAAGCTTTCTTT
>TRBV7-2|16|TRBD2|-|TRBJ2-2
CASSLGAGGNTGELFF
TGTGCCAGCAGCTTAGGTGCGGGGGGGAACACCGGGGAGCTGTTTTTT
>TRBV5-5|16|TRBD1|-|TRBJ2-3
CASSSGQGLSTDTQYF
TGTGCCAGCAGTTCCGGACAGGGGCTCAGCACAGATACGCAGTATTTT
>TRBV6-2/TRBV6-3|14|-|-|TRBJ2-5
CASSYGTRQETQYF
TGTGCCAGCAGTTACGGGACACGTCAAGAGACCCAGTACTTC
>TRBV19|14|TRBD1|-|TRBJ1-2
CASSRTTGVEGYTF
TGTGCCAGTAGTCGTACTACAGGGGTCGAAGGCTACACCTTC
>TRBV30|15|-|-|TRBJ1-5
CAWSPREGWGQPQHF
TGTGCCTGGAGCCCCCGGGAAGGGTGGGGACAGCCCCAGCATTTT
>TRBV7-9|15|TRBD1|-|TRBJ2-2
CASSLGLDRVGELFF
TGTGCCAGCAGCTTGGGGTTGGACAGGGTCGGGGAGCTGTTTTTT
>TRBV7-3|15|TRBD2|-|TRBJ2-7
CASSASGGGSYEQYF
TGTGCCAGCAGCGCTAGCGGGGGGGGCTCCTACGAGCAGTACTTC
>TRBV5-1|14|TRBD2|-|TRBJ2-1
CASSLDSGRDEQFF
TGCGCCAGCAGCTTGGATAGCGGGAGGGATGAGCAGTTCTTC
>TRBV18|15|TRBD1|-|TRBJ2-2
CASSPSGQGAGELFF
TGTGCCAGCTCACCATCCGGACAGGGGGCCGGGGAGCTGTTTTTT
>TRBV5-1|13|-|once|TRBJ1-2
CASSSGGGRGYTF
TGCGCCAGCAGCTCCGGGGGAGGGAGAGGCTACACCTTC
>TRBV15|18|TRBD2|once|TRBJ2-3
CATSRDGSSGYGTDTQYF
TGTGCCACCAGCAGAGATGGGTCTAGCGGGTATGGCACAGATACGCAGTATTTT
>TRBV5-6|12|-|-|TRBJ1-2
CASSFYSNGYTF
TGTGCCAGCAGCTTTTACAGCAATGGCTACACCTTC
>TRBV5-7|18|-|-|TRBJ1-5
CASSCQRAGANGNQPQHF
TGTGCCAGCAGCTGTCAGCGGGCGGGCGCGAATGGCAATCAGCCCCAGCATTTT
>TRBV6-5|16|TRBD1|-|TRBJ1-5
CASSYSRGQGNQPQHF
TGTGCCAGCAGTTACTCGAGGGGACAGGGCAATCAGCCCCAGCATTTT
>TRBV19|14|-|few|TRBJ1-1
CASSIGGPNTEAFF
TGTGCCAGTAGTATCGGGGGGCCGAACACTGAAGCTTTCTTT
>TRBV7-2|15|-|-|TRBJ2-3
CASSLVPREADTQYF
TGTGCCAGCAGCTTAGTTCCCAGGGAAGCAGATACGCAGTATTTT
>TRBV10-1|16|-|-|TRBJ2-1
CASSDTGKSSYNEQFF
TGCGCCAGCAGTGACACAGGGAAAAGCTCCTACAATGAGCAGTTCTTC
>TRBV4-3|15|TRBD2|-|TRBJ2-5
CASSQEERGGETQYF
TGCGCCAGCAGCCAAGAGGAGCGGGGGGGAGAGACCCAGTACTTC
>TRBV6-1|16|TRBD1|-|TRBJ1-4
CASSERTGVSNEKLFF
TGTGCCAGCAGTGAACGGACAGGGGTGTCTAATGAAAAACTGTTTTTT
>TRBV24-1|15|TRBD1|-|TRBJ2-1
CATSDVQGSRNEQFF
TGTGCCACCAGTGATGTACAGGGGTCGCGTAATGAGCAGTTCTTC
>TRBV7-3|15|TRBD2|-|TRBJ2-1
CASSPSGGAYNEQFF
TGTGCCAGCAGCCCCAGCGGGGGGGCGTACAATGAGCAGTTCTTC
>TRBV30|15|-|-|TRBJ1-5
CAWSVRVGVDQPQHF
TGTGCCTGGAGTGTACGGGTGGGAGTGGATCAGCCCCAGCATTTT
>TRBV21-1|10|-|-|TRBJ1-2
CASPTGSYTF
TGTGCCAGCCCAACGGGTAGCTACACCTTC
>TRBV19|15|TRBD2|-|TRBJ2-7
CASSMGSGTTYEQYF
TGTGCCAGTAGTATGGGTAGCGGGACGACCTACGAGCAGTACTTC
>TRBV21-1|14|-|-|TRBJ1-1
CASSIGTRNTEAFF
TGTGCCAGCAGCATAGGGACACGGAACACTGAAGCTTTCTTT
>TRBV11-2|14|TRBD1|few|TRBJ1-2
CASSLMDRGFGYTF
TGTGCCAGCAGCCTAATGGACAGGGGTTTTGGCTACACCTTC
>TRBV5-1|14|TRBD2|-|TRBJ2-1
CASMNGGGYNEQFF
TGCGCCAGCATGAATGGCGGGGGGTACAATGAGCAGTTCTTC
>TRBV19|16|TRBD1|once|TRBJ1-2
CASSIVGTGLSYGYTF
TGTGCCAGTAGTATCGTCGGGACAGGCCTTTCCTATGGCTACACCTTC
>TRBV2|14|-|-|TRBJ1-4
CASRLDQTNRKLFF
TGTGCCAGCAGGCTTGATCAGACGAACAGAAAACTGTTTTTT
>TRBV7-2|12|-|-|TRBJ1-6
CASSFINSPLHF
TGTGCCAGCAGCTTCATTAATTCACCCCTCCACTTT
>TRBV10-3|16|TRBD1|-|TRBJ2-2
CAISEKGQGTTGELFF
TGTGCCATCAGTGAGAAGGGACAGGGGACCACCGGGGAGCTGTTTTTT